A selection of T cell receptor beta chains follows, all from one sample in a study of blood T cell repertoires in COVID-19. Clones were read by immunoSEQ multiplex PCR, and TCRdb kept only the in-frame ones, dropping some. The table has 120,000 or so clones, over 75% seen once. Sequenced material: peripheral blood. These receptors were taken from a man in his sixties with acute or convalescent COVID-19. The CDR3 runs from the conserved cysteine through the conserved F or W. D genes are given only for firm matches. Clone size is shown for a subset of rows, as once, few, many or a class of expanded clone.

V gene	clone size	D gene	J gene	CDR3 protein	CDR3 DNA
TRBV14	many	TRBD1	TRBJ1-3	CASSLGTGRTGNTIYF	TGTGCCAGCAGCCTCGGGACAGGGAGGACTGGAAACACCATATATTTT
TRBV2	-	TRBD1	TRBJ2-7	CASSEDGQGAWYEQYF	TGTGCCAGCAGTGAAGACGGCCAGGGGGCTTGGTACGAGCAGTACTTC
TRBV3-1/TRBV3-2	-	TRBD2	TRBJ2-1	CASSQGTSGSEGSYEQFF	TGTGCCAGCAGCCAGGGGACTAGCGGGAGTGAGGGAAGTTATGAGCAGTTCTTC
TRBV5-1	-	-	TRBJ2-1	CASKQGLGEQFF	TGCGCCAGCAAACAGGGTTTGGGTGAGCAGTTCTTC
TRBV7-3	-	-	TRBJ2-1	CASSPSASSYNEQFF	TGTGCCAGCAGCCCTAGCGCGAGCTCCTACAATGAGCAGTTCTTC
TRBV7-9	-	-	TRBJ2-1	CASSPADSYNEQFF	TGTGCCAGCAGCCCCGCGGACTCCTACAATGAGCAGTTCTTC
TRBV11-2	-	TRBD2	TRBJ2-1	CASATGLIYNEQFF	TGTGCCAGCGCTACGGGACTAATATACAATGAGCAGTTCTTC
TRBV30	-	TRBD2	TRBJ2-3	CAWSKTSGRTDTQYF	TGTGCCTGGAGTAAGACTAGCGGGCGCACAGATACGCAGTATTTT
TRBV10-3	-	TRBD1	TRBJ1-3	CATQDRGSGNTIYF	TGTGCCACGCAAGACAGGGGCTCTGGAAACACCATATATTTT
TRBV28	-	-	TRBJ2-7	CASSLPRETSYEQYF	TGTGCCAGCAGTTTACCTCGGGAGACCTCCTACGAGCAGTACTTC
TRBV28	-	TRBD1	TRBJ1-1	CASSRRTGRSTEAFF	TGTGCCAGCAGTCGACGGACAGGGAGGAGCACTGAAGCTTTCTTT
TRBV4-1	-	TRBD2	TRBJ2-2	CASSQGREYTGELFF	TGCGCCAGCAGCCAAGGGCGGGAGTACACCGGGGAGCTGTTTTTT
TRBV27	-	-	TRBJ1-1	CASSDPRTASNTEAFF	TGTGCCAGCAGTGACCCTCGGACAGCTTCGAACACTGAAGCTTTCTTT
TRBV30	-	TRBD2	TRBJ2-6	CAWFVRGEASPGANVLTF	TGTGCCTGGTTTGTGCGGGGGGAAGCCTCCCCTGGGGCCAACGTCCTGACTTTC
TRBV28	few	TRBD2	TRBJ2-1	CASSLAGGVSEQFF	TGTGCCAGCAGCCTAGCGGGAGGCGTCAGTGAGCAGTTCTTC
TRBV19	-	-	TRBJ1-3	CASSSRGNTIYF	TGTGCCAGTAGCTCGCGGGGAAACACCATATATTTT
TRBV6-5	-	TRBD1	TRBJ1-2	CASRGDSDYGYTF	TGTGCCAGCAGGGGGGACAGCGACTATGGCTACACCTTC
TRBV29-1	-	-	TRBJ1-4	CSVVDYGSGKLFF	TGCAGCGTTGTAGACTACGGGTCGGGAAAACTGTTTTTT
TRBV15	-	-	TRBJ1-6	CATSRQANSPLHF	TGTGCCACCAGCAGGCAGGCCAATTCACCCCTCCACTTT
TRBV3-1/TRBV3-2	-	TRBD2	TRBJ2-7	CASSQPAGGREQYF	TGTGCCAGCAGCCAACCAGCGGGAGGTCGGGAGCAGTACTTC
TRBV27	-	-	TRBJ2-3	CASSERTSTDTQYF	TGTGCCAGCAGCGAGCGGACTAGCACAGATACGCAGTATTTT
TRBV27	-	TRBD1	TRBJ2-2	CASSFSSLRTGNAGELFF	TGTGCCAGCAGTTTTTCATCCCTTAGGACAGGGAATGCCGGGGAGCTGTTTTTT
TRBV28	-	TRBD1	TRBJ1-4	CASSSLRGKGQGHNEKLFF	TGTGCCAGCAGTTCCCTGCGAGGAAAAGGACAGGGGCATAATGAAAAACTGTTTTTT
TRBV19	-	TRBD1	TRBJ1-6	CASSARDRAFLHF	TGTGCCAGTAGTGCCCGGGACAGGGCGTTCCTCCACTTT
TRBV6-2/TRBV6-3	-	-	TRBJ2-6	CASSSRETANVLTF	TGTGCCAGCAGTTCTAGGGAGACGGCCAACGTCCTGACTTTC
TRBV27	-	TRBD2	TRBJ2-4	CASSTVTGVRGGNIQYF	TGTGCCAGCAGCACTGTTACGGGAGTACGGGGGGGGAACATTCAGTACTTC
TRBV6-2/TRBV6-3	-	TRBD1	TRBJ2-1	CASRPFRGFSNEQFF	TGTGCCAGCAGACCTTTCAGGGGGTTTTCCAATGAGCAGTTCTTC
TRBV7-9	-	TRBD1	TRBJ1-4	CASSLRQGNEKLFF	TGTGCCAGCAGCTTACGACAGGGGAATGAAAAACTGTTTTTT
TRBV5-6	-	TRBD1	TRBJ1-6	CASSSEGASPLHF	TGTGCCAGCAGCTCCGAGGGGGCCTCACCCCTCCACTTT
TRBV5-5	-	-	TRBJ2-1	CASSLESNYNEQFF	TGTGCCAGCAGCTTGGAGTCTAACTACAATGAGCAGTTCTTC
TRBV4-1	-	TRBD2	TRBJ2-2	CASSQGGQRLAGRPRAGELFF	TGCGCCAGCAGCCAGGGGGGACAGCGACTAGCGGGGAGACCGCGCGCCGGGGAGCTGTTTTTT
TRBV19	once	TRBD2	TRBJ2-3	CASSILAGVGDTQYF	TGTGCCAGTAGTATACTAGCGGGAGTAGGAGATACGCAGTATTTT
TRBV29-1	-	TRBD1	TRBJ2-1	CSVGGKPGGEYEQFF	TGCAGCGTTGGGGGGAAGCCAGGGGGCGAGTATGAGCAGTTCTTC
TRBV5-1	-	TRBD2	TRBJ2-2	CASSPQGGQTGELFF	TGCGCCAGCAGCCCCCAGGGAGGGCAGACCGGGGAGCTGTTTTTT
TRBV28	-	TRBD1	TRBJ2-7	CASSLPGQGNSYEQYF	TGTGCCAGCAGCCTCCCGGGACAGGGCAACTCCTACGAGCAGTACTTC
TRBV20-1	-	-	TRBJ2-7	CTTGNPYEQYF	TGCACCACCGGGAATCCCTACGAGCAGTACTTC
TRBV12-3/TRBV12-4	-	-	TRBJ1-1	CASSRAPRTEAFF	TGTGCCAGCAGTCGAGCCCCGAGGACTGAAGCTTTCTTT
TRBV18	few	TRBD1	TRBJ1-5	CASSDLRGKEQPQHF	TGTGCCAGCTCGGATCTCAGGGGGAAAGAGCAGCCCCAGCATTTT
TRBV25-1	-	-	TRBJ1-1	CASITGGAEAFF	TGTGCCAGCATCACGGGAGGGGCTGAAGCTTTCTTT
TRBV2	-	-	TRBJ2-1	CASRRDPSEYNEQFF	TGTGCCAGCAGACGGGATCCTAGCGAGTACAATGAGCAGTTCTTC
TRBV5-1	-	-	TRBJ2-1	CASSLNTGEVEQFF	TGCGCCAGCAGCTTGAACACGGGAGAAGTAGAGCAGTTCTTC
TRBV5-1	-	TRBD1	TRBJ2-1	CASRGTGGRANEQFF	TGCGCCAGCAGAGGGACAGGGGGCAGGGCGAATGAGCAGTTCTTC
TRBV3-1/TRBV3-2	-	-	TRBJ2-1	CASSQQSSKFF	TGTGCCAGCAGCCAACAATCAAGCAAGTTCTTC